Detailed here is one T cell receptor beta chain. This clonotype was recorded at least ten times. Its antigen target is currently unknown. No base qualities exist here, and no much larger clone lies one base off it. From a lookup of the germline V gene, CDR1 and CDR2 are SGHRS and YFSETQ. V and J lose 0 bases and 1 base, and a span of 10 bases separates them. The CDR3 numbers 15 residues from cysteine through phenylalanine. CDR3 DNA only is kept here, 45 bases in frame from base 1. This specimen comes from a study of T cells in Graves' hyperthyroidism and ophthalmopathy (dated by TCRdb to about 2019). Some background on the complete study: Peripheral blood was sampled at the time of initial diagnosis, prior to any treatment. According to the paper, TCR Vbeta CDR3 sequencing was carried out on approximately 140 peripheral blood samples, which came from fewer than 50 ophthalmopathy, around 75 hyperthyroidism and roughly 17 progressor patients. TCR V-J signatures able to tell the groups apart were searched for in a discovery cohort of more than 90 patients, of whom roughly 42 had Graves' ophthalmopathy and more than 55 had stable Graves' hyperthyroidism. Thyroid tissue and blood T-cell repertoires from six Graves' hyperthyroidism patients were also compared in the study. The 90 to 100 discovery patients were randomly split 7:3 into training and test sets. Following sampling, methimazole starting at 30 mg daily was given to hyperthyroidism patients, and high-dose intravenous methylprednisolone was given to ophthalmopathy patients. Whether ophthalmopathy could be predicted prospectively was tested in an independent validation cohort made up of under 20 hyperthyroidism patients plus 17 patients who later progressed to ophthalmopathy. Broad study findings and their caveats: In validation, the model predicted progression to ophthalmopathy with approximately 69% sensitivity and 72% to 75% specificity, a median of 6.5 months before onset. Most expanded thyroid clonotypes (frequency above 0.001) were also found in blood, which suggests that blood repertoires may mirror thyroid immune responses. Sample size was not statistically predetermined, and investigators were not blinded to group allocation. In cross-validation, a model built on a 13 V-J signature told ophthalmopathy apart from stable hyperthyroidism with roughly 87% sensitivity and approximately 84% specificity, and in testing the same model reached 80%/75%.

The TCR beta CDR3 regions were amplified from RNA transcripts. For the first round of RT-PCR on the TCR CDR3, the HTBI primer set was used together with the Qiagen OneStep RT-PCR kit. The libraries were constructed in a second round of multiplex PCR and then size-selected and purified. The libraries were sequenced on an Illumina HiSeq2000 using paired-end 100 bp reads. On the study's bioinformatics: SOAPnuke was used to process the raw data, throwing out any read that contained adapters or uncalled bases, had a mean Phred below 15, or lacked an exact constant-primer or identifier match. High-quality paired reads were merged using COPE v1.2.5, and each unique nucleotide sequence was defined as a clonotype. MiTCR v1.1 was used to align the clonotypes against IMGT TRBV, TRBD and TRBJ reference segments. Only V-J combinations with frequency above 0.0001, covering 99% to 99.2% of repertoires, were analysed. A TCS score was defined as the ratio between F50 (clonal expansion) and ExV (chaos), using BLOSUM62-based TCRdist between CDR3 peptides within each V-J. Welch's t-statistics and random forest reduced roughly 530 V-J features to 13, which were used in a naive Bayes classifier (R e1071). TCRdb applied fastp at Q25 and MiXCR to the public reads, then kept only in-frame beta chains. One record per CDR3 amino acid sequence lists the most common genes and DNA. In this record, the V and J calls reflect TCRdb's handling and not the investigators' own analysis. Counted in this sample were a few hundred thousand distinct CDR3 sequences; about 15% of them appeared once. 11% to 15% of the sample is in the top ten clones.

Stable Graves' hyperthyroidism was defined as the absence of progression to ophthalmopathy over 18 months of follow-up. Hyperthyroidism patients were aged 18 to 65 years and newly diagnosed, with disease duration of less than 2 months. Patients with uncontrolled infections, other autoimmune diseases, pregnancy or lactation were excluded. Diagnoses were established on the basis of clinical symptoms, serum thyroxine and TRAb, thyroid ultrasound, and orbital computed tomography. PBMCs were isolated from around 10 ml of fresh peripheral blood by Ficoll-Paque density gradient centrifugation. Total RNA was extracted using Trizol reagent, and RNA quality was assessed on an Agilent 2100 Bioanalyzer.

Sample: blood. This receptor chain uses TRBV5-1 and TRBJ1-1, with the identity of the D gene unclear. The TCR originated in a woman in her forties with Graves' hyperthyroidism. The sequenced DNA is TGCGCCAGCAGCTTGGTAGGGAAGGCGAACACTGAAGCTTTCTTT. This gives the protein CASSLVGKANTEAFF. Joined to the reference TRBV5-1 and TRBJ1-1 proteins, this CDR3 gives the full variable domain: KAGVTQTPRYLIKTRGQQVTLSCSPISGHRSVSWYQQTPGQGLQFLFEYFSETQRNKGNFPGRFSGRQFSNSRSEMNVSTLELGDSALYLCASSLVGKANTEAFFGQGTRLTVV.